These 20 T cell receptor beta chains share one sample of origin, sequenced in a study of T cell changes during pregnancy in multiple sclerosis (dated by TCRdb to 2018 to 2020). Library preparation used the immunoSEQ multiplex PCR assay. Held by TCRdb, this immuneACCESS table contains in-frame sequences only and omits some clones. Under half of the omission traces to an unresolved V gene where checked; the cause of the rest is unknown. This sample gives roughly 39,000 clones in total; 85% to 95% of them show up just once. The top ten hold around 0.78% of the sample. Specimen: CD4+ T cells from peripheral blood mononuclear cells, collected before pregnancy. The receptor source for this set is a female donor with multiple sclerosis, enrolled in a pregnancy study.

This clone was counted a few times. CDR3 in amino acids: CASSLPSFTDTQYF. The CDR3 nucleotides are TGTGCCAGCAGCTTGCCTAGCTTCACAGATACGCAGTATTTT. This sequence joins TRBV5-6 and TRBJ2-3, with D possibly TRBD2 on 5 matching bases. V was cut by 1 base and J by 2 bases, with 8 bases left in between. CDR3 size: 14 residues. CDR1 and CDR2 from the germline V gene are SGHDT and YYEEEE.

This clone occurred once. The CDR3 region has the DNA TGTGCCAGTCGGGAGGGGGCGACGCCATTCGGGGAGCTGTTTTTT. It translates to CASREGATPFGELFF. The chain uses TRBV19 and TRBJ2-2; D is perhaps TRBD2 (8 bases). Trimming took 8 bases from V and 7 from J, leaving 20 bases between them. CDR3 length: 15 residues. The germline CDR1 and CDR2 sequences are LNHDA and SQIVND (reference sequence).

This clone was counted a single time. This chain uses TRBV7-2 with TRBJ2-5; D is possibly TRBD1 (5 bases). The CDR3 has 14 residues. Germline V lookup: CDR1 SGHTA, CDR2 FQGNSA. V dropped 1 base and J dropped 4 bases, with 10 bases sitting between them. The CDR3 spells CASSLEGLGETQYF. Written as DNA, the CDR3 is TGTGCCAGCAGCTTAGAGGGGCTGGGAGAGACCCAGTACTTC.

The chain has TRBV9 and TRBJ1-5; TRBD1 aligns across 7 bases. Germline assignment: CDR1 SGDLS and CDR2 YYNGEE. Losses at the gene ends were 5 bases for V and 3 bases for J; bases not matched to a gene: 8. The CDR3 has 15 amino acids. CDR3 sequence reads: CASSATGAFNQPQHF. The CDR3 nucleotides are TGTGCCAGCAGTGCCACAGGGGCGTTCAATCAGCCCCAGCATTTT. The whole variable domain, remainder taken from reference TRBV9 and TRBJ1-5, is DSGVTQTPKHLITATGQRVTLRCSPRSGDLSVYWYQQSLDQGLQFLIQYYNGEERAKGNILERFSAQQFPDLHSELNLSSLELGDSALYFCASSATGAFNQPQHFGDGTRLSIL.

The count of this clone is one. Other nucleotide sequences from this sample produce the same CDR3. The chain combines TRBV6-1 with TRBJ2-2; D is uncertain. Germline V gives CDR1 MNHNS, CDR2 SASEGT. Trimming stripped 5 bases from V and 5 bases from J, with 6 bases between. This CDR3 is built from 12 residues. The CDR3 reads CASSRRTGELFF. CDR3 sequence (DNA): TGTGCCAGCAGTCGGCGGACCGGGGAGCTGTTTTTT.

This clone came up a few times. The genes are TRBV7-9 and TRBJ1-3; possible D gene TRBD1, 5 bases. This CDR3 spans 14 amino acids. Germline CDR1 SEHNR, CDR2 FQNEAQ (reference sequence). Trimming left V 4 bases short and J 1 base short, with 8 bases between. CDR3 DNA sequence: TGTGCCAGCAGCTCAGGGAATTCTGGAAACACCATATATTTT. Its translation is CASSSGNSGNTIYF. Drawing the rest from reference TRBV7-9 and TRBJ1-3, the complete variable domain is DTGVSQNPRHKITKRGQNVTFRCDPISEHNRLYWYRQTLGQGPEFLTYFQNEAQLEKSRLLSDRFSAERPKGSFSTLEIQRTEQGDSAMYLCASSSGNSGNTIYFGEGSWLTVV.

This chain uses TRBV6-1 with TRBJ2-1; D is unresolved. Germline lookup yields CDR1 MNHNS and CDR2 SASEGT. This CDR3 has 15 residues. V was trimmed by 6 bases and J by 2 bases, leaving 14 bases between them. CDR3 nucleotides: TGTGCCAGCAGCCCCGAGCCCTTAACCTACAATGAGCAGTTCTTC. Protein: CASSPEPLTYNEQFF.

This chain joins TRBV7-6 and TRBJ2-3; a possible D gene is TRBD2 (6 bases). Deletions cut 5 bases from V and 1 base from J, with 19 bases between. This CDR3 comprises 17 residues. Germline V gives CDR1 SGHVS, CDR2 FNYEAQ. The CDR3 loop reads CASSQTLGRGGTDTQYF. The CDR3 DNA follows: TGTGCCAGCAGCCAGACCCTGGGGCGGGGAGGCACAGATACGCAGTATTTT.

This clone was counted a few times. The chain is built from TRBV6-5 and TRBJ1-1; D remains ambiguous. Germline CDR1 is MNHEY and CDR2 is SVGAGI. Trimming took off 5 bases at V and 0 bases at J, with 7 bases between the two ends. This CDR3 has 13 residues. As DNA, the CDR3 is TGTGCCAGCAGTAACAATTTGAACACTGAAGCTTTCTTT. Its protein is CASSNNLNTEAFF.

The chain combines TRBV5-1 with TRBJ2-3, with D perhaps matching TRBD2 (6 bases). Deletions cut 3 bases from V and 1 base from J, with 18 bases between. The CDR3 consists of 17 residues. In germline, CDR1 is SGHRS, CDR2 YFSETQ. The CDR3 protein is CASSYRGNLGGTDTQYF. The CDR3 DNA follows: TGCGCCAGCAGCTACCGGGGGAACTTGGGGGGCACAGATACGCAGTATTTT. Full variable domain (remainder filled in from reference TRBV5-1 and TRBJ2-3): KAGVTQTPRYLIKTRGQQVTLSCSPISGHRSVSWYQQTPGQGLQFLFEYFSETQRNKGNFPGRFSGRQFSNSRSEMNVSTLELGDSALYLCASSYRGNLGGTDTQYFGPGTRLTVL.

In this sample, this clone turned up once. The chain links TRBV25-1 to TRBJ2-3, with unresolved D. This CDR3 region has 13 residues. The germline gives CDR1 MGHDK, CDR2 SYGVNS. Between the trimmed V and J ends, which lost 6 bases and 9 bases, there was a span of 16 bases. CDR3: CASSPAPGPTQYF. The CDR3 DNA is TGTGCCAGCAGCCCCGCCCCGGGTCCGACGCAGTATTTT.

The gene calls are TRBV28 and TRBJ1-1; TRBD1 is a possible D gene (5 bases). The germline V gene encodes CDR1 MDHEN and CDR2 SYDVKM. V lost 8 bases and J lost 0, with 16 bases in between. The CDR3 extends over 15 amino acids. The CDR3 spells CASLHQGPMNTEAFF. The CDR3 DNA reads TGTGCCAGCCTTCATCAGGGTCCCATGAACACTGAAGCTTTCTTT.

This clone was recorded a few times. Here the CDR3 reads CASRTVPNEKLFF. CDR3 sequence (DNA): TGTGCCAGCAGGACAGTCCCTAATGAAAAACTGTTTTTT. The chain couples TRBV28 to TRBJ1-4; D may be TRBD1 (5 bases). Trimming removed 6 bases from V and 3 bases from J, with 8 bases in between. The CDR3 consists of 13 residues. Germline V gene data show CDR1 as MDHEN and CDR2 as SYDVKM.

The rearrangement links TRBV6-5 to TRBJ2-1; TRBD2 matches at 13 bases. Unmatched junction bases numbered 8, after V lost 7 bases and J lost 8 bases. The germline V gene has CDR1 MNHEY and CDR2 SVGAGI. The CDR3 totals 15 residues. The CDR3: CASTLAGGPNYEQFF. CDR3 DNA: TGTGCCAGCACACTAGCGGGAGGGCCGAACTATGAGCAGTTCTTC.

The CDR3 protein is CASSSLQGRGTEAFF. Here the CDR3 DNA reads TGTGCCAGCAGCTCCTTACAGGGTAGGGGAACTGAAGCTTTCTTT. J is TRBJ1-1 and V is TRBV11-2, with a tentative D call TRBD1 (6 bases). The CDR3 contains 15 residues. Germline CDR1 is SGHAT and CDR2 is FQNNGV. Trimming cost V 4 bases and J 5 bases, with 17 bases left between them.

This clone was seen only once. The CDR3 sequence is CASSYPWREAEQFF. The CDR3, as DNA: TGTGCCAGTAGTTACCCCTGGCGGGAAGCTGAGCAGTTCTTC. The chain carries TRBV19 and TRBJ2-1; a possible D gene is TRBD2 (6 bases). The CDR3 contains 14 residues. V was pared by 5 bases and J by 9 bases, with 17 bases between. Germline V CDR1 and CDR2: LNHDA, SQIVND (reference sequence).

The CDR3, as DNA: TGCGCCAGCAGCCAAGGAGGGACAGGGGATAGTGACACCGGGGAGCTGTTTTTT. Protein sequence: CASSQGGTGDSDTGELFF. The chain joins TRBV4-1 to TRBJ2-2; TRBD1 agrees at 10 bases. The V and J ends lost 1 base and 3 bases, in that order; junction bases with no gene match: 8. The CDR3 extends over 18 amino acids. CDR1 and CDR2 (germline): MGHRA, YSYEKL.

V gene TRBV5-1 combines with J gene TRBJ2-1; TRBD2 might be the D (7 bases). The V gene's germline CDR1 is SGHRS and CDR2 YFSETQ. This CDR3 is 15 amino acids long. The V end lost 4 bases, the J end lost 2 bases, and 13 bases lay between the germline ends. In nucleotides, the CDR3 is TGCGCCAGCAGCAACGGGCGGGGGCCCTACAATGAGCAGTTCTTC. Amino acids: CASSNGRGPYNEQFF.

The chain has TRBV27 and TRBJ1-6, with D uncertain. V was cut by 3 bases and J by 7 bases, with 7 bases left in between. CDR1 and CDR2 from the germline V gene are MNHEY and SMNVEV (reference sequence). The CDR3 sequence is 13 residues long. The CDR3 nucleotides read TGTGCCAGCAGTTTCCCGGGAAATTCACCCCTCCACTTT. It translates to CASSFPGNSPLHF.

V gene TRBV18 combines with J gene TRBJ2-1; 15 nucleotides match TRBD2. CDR3 length: 16 residues. Germline lookup yields CDR1 KGHSH and CDR2 LQKENI. The V and J ends lost 7 bases and 1 base, in that order; junction bases with no gene match: 2. This CDR3 is CASLGLAGGSYNEQFF. The DNA of the CDR3 is TGTGCCAGCTTGGGACTAGCGGGAGGATCCTACAATGAGCAGTTCTTC. Full variable domain (outside the CDR3, taken from reference TRBV18 and TRBJ2-1): NAGVMQNPRHLVRRRGQEARLRCSPMKGHSHVYWYRQLPEEGLKFMVYLQKENIIDESGMPKERFSAEFPKEGPSILRIQQVVRGDSAAYFCASLGLAGGSYNEQFFGPGTRLTVL.